This T cell receptor beta chain was observed in a study of vaccination and CD4 T cells after COVID-19. The overall study: Each post-COVID sample was drawn after diagnosis, and the median interval was 101 days (range 35 to 161).

Treatment meaning: roughly 10-day PBMC culture with coronavirus spike peptide pools or control peptides (ViraFEST assay). These CD4+ T cells came from an unexposed donor, sampled before the COVID-19 pandemic (2011-2018). Per well, some 2 million PBMCs were cultured in the presence of approximately 10 IU/ml IL-2 and around 10 ug/ml peptide pools. Study-level findings and limits: The analysis of convalescent patients involved relatively few individuals and lacked early post-infection timepoints.

V was trimmed by 4 bases and J by 4 bases, leaving 9 bases between them. The CDR3 is 14 amino acids. Germline V gives CDR1 SGDLS, CDR2 YYNGEE. To note about this clonotype: Its antigen is unknown.

The Oncomine TCR Beta short-read assay generated sequence data from the DNA of cultured CD4+ T cells. TCRdb recomputed calls from the PCR reads with MiXCR, one row per CDR3 protein. This table has around 7,400 distinct CDR3 sequences, around 53% appearing once. Sequenced sample: CD4+ T cells from blood, cultured in vitro. The rearrangement uses TRBV9 and TRBJ2-6; D gene ambiguous. The clonotype originates from a human donor in good health. The CDR3 spells CASSTTLGANVLTF. CDR3 nucleotides: TGTGCCAGCAGCACCACCCTAGGGGCCAACGTCCTGACTTTC.